This T cell receptor (beta chain) was identified in a study of T-cell memory formation after mild COVID-19. In the study overall: Largely donor-specific TCR clusters were found. Study findings and constraints: Mainly CM and EM harbored the contracting CD4+ clones; mainly EMRA harbored the CD8+ ones.

TCRdb reprocessed the 5' RACE reads via MiXCR and lists one record per CDR3 protein. This table holds over 35,000 distinct CDR3 sequences, about a tenth found once. Ten or more counts support this clonotype. Antigen specificity is unknown. This CDR3 has 16 amino acids. V trimming: 5 bases; J trimming: 0 bases; junction bases outside the gene matches: 6. The germline V gene encodes CDR1 SGHVS and CDR2 FNYEAQ. V usage is TRBV7-6 and J usage is TRBJ2-5; 10 bases align to TRBD2. Sequenced input: PBMCs or a T cell subset sorted from them (not recorded which). The sequence was obtained from an adult woman who had mild COVID-19 (a few samples of this study predate the infection). Cell type and time point are not known. CDR3 loop: CASSLWTSGNQETQYF. The CDR3 DNA reads as TGTGCCAGCAGCCTTTGGACTAGCGGAAACCAAGAGACCCAGTACTTC.